This T cell receptor (beta chain) was sequenced during a study of T cells in Graves' hyperthyroidism and ophthalmopathy. Study details: Before any treatment, at initial diagnosis, peripheral blood was collected.

Study-level findings and limits: Before onset, by a median of approximately 6.8 months, the model predicted ophthalmopathy. Blood samples included most of the expanded thyroid clonotypes exceeding 0.001.

There are many counts of this clonotype. Its antigen remains unidentified. Blood dates from first hyperthyroidism diagnosis, before any ophthalmopathy symptoms. TCR beta CDR3 sequences were amplified from RNA transcripts. HTBI primers were used for first-round RT-PCR of the TCR CDR3. TCRdb recomputed calls from the multiplex PCR reads with MiXCR, one row per CDR3 protein. The data contain 370,000 or so distinct CDR3 sequences, approximately 14% of them singletons. Sequencing was done on a sample of blood. The source of this sequence is a young woman with Graves' hyperthyroidism that later progressed to Graves' ophthalmopathy.

As DNA, the CDR3 is TGTGCCAGCAGTTCGGGACAGGGGGCAGTCACAGATACGCAGTATTTT. Amino acid sequence: CASSSGQGAVTDTQYF. This rearrangement joins TRBV28 to TRBJ2-3, with 12 positions matching TRBD1. The ends lost 4 bases at V and 2 bases at J; junction bases unmatched: 4. The CDR3 covers 16 residues. Germline V gene data show CDR1 as MDHEN and CDR2 as SYDVKM.